The following is a TCR beta chain sequence with its context. The data are from a study of T cell responses to AZD1222 COVID-19 vaccine. Sequencing was performed with immunoSEQ multiplex PCR; in TCRdb, only in-frame clones are kept and a portion is missing. The sample holds some 110,000 clones, 88% seen once. Between the trimmed V and J ends, which lost 5 bases and 0 bases, there was a span of 12 bases. Germline CDR1 is SGHRS and CDR2 is YFSETQ. The CDR3 contains 14 residues. V gene TRBV5-1 combines with J gene TRBJ2-7; D perhaps matches TRBD2 (5 bases). This sequence was found in an adult in good health. This sample comprised peripheral blood, obtained on day 0 of AZD1222 vaccination. The CDR3 DNA is TGCGCCAGCAGTTCGGGATCTAGCTCCTACGAGCAGTACTTC. Residues: CASSSGSSSYEQYF.